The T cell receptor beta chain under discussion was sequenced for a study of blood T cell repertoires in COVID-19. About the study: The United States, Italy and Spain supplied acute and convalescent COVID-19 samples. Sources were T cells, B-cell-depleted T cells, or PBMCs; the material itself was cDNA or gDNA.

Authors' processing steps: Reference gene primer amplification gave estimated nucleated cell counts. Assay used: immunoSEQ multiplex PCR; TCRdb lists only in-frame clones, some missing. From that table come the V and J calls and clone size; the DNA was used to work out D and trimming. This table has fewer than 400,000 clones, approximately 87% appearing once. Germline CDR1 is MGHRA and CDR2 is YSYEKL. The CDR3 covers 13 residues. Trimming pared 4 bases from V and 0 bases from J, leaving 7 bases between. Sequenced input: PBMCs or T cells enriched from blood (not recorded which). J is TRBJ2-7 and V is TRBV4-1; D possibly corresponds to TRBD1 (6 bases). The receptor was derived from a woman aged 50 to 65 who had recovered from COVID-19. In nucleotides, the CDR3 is TGCGCCAGCAGCCGGACAGACTCCTACGAGCAGTACTTC. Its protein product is CASSRTDSYEQYF.